These 7 T cell receptor beta chains came from one sample sequenced in a study of monozygotic twins with inflammatory bowel disease. TCRdb reworked the 5' RACE reads into one entry per CDR3 protein, no DNA. The table gives roughly 300,000 distinct CDR3 sequences; the top ten clones make up 5.6% of it. The sample comprised blood. The receptors here all came from a human donor with ulcerative colitis or Crohn's disease, or a healthy co-twin of an affected twin (not recorded which).

The CDR3 region is CSARRSRGTTGELFF. This chain connects TRBV20-1 to TRBJ2-2; checking the TCRdb D call of TRBD1 is not possible without DNA. The germline V gene has CDR1 DFQATT and CDR2 SNEGSKA (reference sequence). The CDR3 runs to 15 residues.

The chain combines TRBV27 with TRBJ2-1; there is no DNA to check the TCRdb D call of TRBD2. CDR1 is MNHEY, CDR2 SMNVEV, per germline (reference sequence). The CDR3 loop spans 16 amino acids. This CDR3 is CASSGGGRVRYNEQFF.

The V call is TRBV5-1, the J call TRBJ1-1. The CDR3 loop spans 14 amino acids. Germline V gene lookup returns CDR1 SGHRS and CDR2 YFSETQ. CDR3: CASSLAVGLTEAFF.

The chain links TRBV27 to TRBJ2-5; with no DNA, the TCRdb D assignment of TRBD2 cannot be verified. The germline gives CDR1 MNHEY, CDR2 SMNVEV (reference sequence). The CDR3 runs to 13 residues. CDR3 residues: CASSLSSGQTQYF.

The CDR3 sequence: CASSLSPGANNSPLHF. This chain connects TRBV11-2 to TRBJ1-6; TCRdb's D gene call, TRBD1, goes unchecked for lack of DNA. Germline V gives CDR1 SGHAT, CDR2 FQNNGV. This CDR3 comprises 16 residues.

The chain has TRBV7-9 and TRBJ2-7; TCRdb's D call of TRBD2 is untestable without DNA. The CDR3 has 16 residues. Germline V lookup: CDR1 SEHNR, CDR2 FQNEAQ (reference sequence). CDR3 loop: CASSLLVVSNSYEQYF.

J is TRBJ2-3 and V is TRBV28; the D gene TCRdb calls, TRBD1, cannot be checked with no DNA. Germline loops: CDR1 MDHEN, CDR2 SYDVKM. The CDR3 runs to 17 residues. The CDR3 protein is CATQRGGMSANTDTQYF.